The clone carrying this T cell receptor beta chain occurred once. This record comes from a study of blood T cell repertoires in COVID-19. After removal of 5 bases from V and 8 bases from J, the junction contained 8 bases not matched to a gene. Germline loops: CDR1 SGHVS, CDR2 FNYEAQ. This CDR3 spans 13 amino acids. Clones were sequenced by immunoSEQ multiplex PCR, and TCRdb holds only the in-frame ones, with some missing. The sample contains roughly 180,000 clones, roughly 86% of which appear only once. What was sequenced was peripheral blood. This chain connects TRBV7-6 to TRBJ1-2, with 7 bases that match TRBD1. The clonotype comes from a woman aged 30 to 39 with active or convalescent COVID-19. The CDR3 sequence is CASSHGTAGGYTF. DNA for the CDR3: TGTGCCAGCAGCCATGGGACAGCCGGAGGCTACACCTTC.